This TCR beta chain comes out of a study of blood T cells in healthy people across ages (dated by TCRdb to between 2014 and 2017). As for the study more broadly: Template switching captured roughly one uniquely barcoded TCR beta cDNA molecule per two T cells in model experiments. Using deep sequencing normalized with unique cDNA molecular identifiers, the study measured how TCR beta repertoire diversity changes with age. Donors were grouped into four age groups: young (average roughly 15 years), middle-aged (under 40), aged (approximately 67) and long-lived (approximately 81). To avoid experimental bias, donors of different ages were distributed randomly across sequencing lanes. The study analyzed two additional independent replicas of 1 million unique cDNA reads from the same blood draw for two donors, one aged 18 to 30 and one aged 80 or older.

Donors were a few dozen systemically healthy Caucasian individuals from Russia aged roughly 6 to 90 years. Each donor gave 8 to 10 milliliters of peripheral blood, collected into EDTA-treated Vacutainer tubes. Ficoll-Paque density-gradient centrifugation was used to isolate PBMCs, with at least 6.5 million per sample. Trizol reagent was used to extract total RNA from PBMCs, with at least 5.5 micrograms per sample. For every donor, flow cytometry on a PBMC aliquot measured the percentage of naive CD45RAhigh/CD27high T cells. A note on this clonotype: It lacks a known antigen. No base quality values were provided; no much bigger clone lies one nucleotide off.

V is cut by 4 bases and J by 9 bases, and the space between the germline ends is 16 bases. Measured from the cysteine to the phenylalanine, the CDR3 is 13 residues long. The sequence is cut down to CDR3 DNA, 39 bases in frame from base 1. CDR1 SQVTM and CDR2 ANQGSEA are derived from the germline V gene. The method was 5' RACE. Instrument on record: Illumina HiSeq 2500. A second PCR of roughly 6 to 11 cycles was run with a J-beta primer mix and a sample-barcoded 5' primer. A template-switch 5' adaptor carrying 12 random nucleotides introduced a unique molecular identifier onto each TCR beta cDNA molecule. Each sample yielded at least 2.5 million CDR3-containing paired-end reads. First-strand cDNA was synthesized from all RNA with the Mint cDNA synthesis kit, primed by a TRBC-specific oligonucleotide. After uracil-DNA glycosylase treatment, a first 18-cycle PCR used universal primers M1SS and BC2_uni_R on all cDNA. Under the source paper's analysis protocol: For normalization, 1 million high-quality reads, each with a distinct molecular identifier, were randomly selected from each sample. Instead of being binned into consensus sequences, reads that shared molecular identifiers were thrown out. MiTCR, run with a Q25 quality threshold and the strictest error-elimination algorithm, handled CDR3 identification, clonotype clustering and error correction. Lower-bound total TCR beta diversity was estimated with a nonparametric unseen species model using Euler transformation. TCRdb took the public reads, trimmed them with fastp at Q25, ran MiXCR for clone calling and kept in-frame beta chains. Rows are unified per CDR3 protein, each entry keeping the most common DNA and genes. The V and J calls shown here were made by TCRdb, not taken from the authors' results. Present in this sample are approximately 1.5 million distinct CDR3 sequences, roughly two fifths of which were seen just once. The ten largest clonotypes hold 4% of the sample.

Broader findings and caveats from the paper: Total diversity estimates from one million sequenced T cells were considered lower bounds and underestimates. Observed TCR beta diversity correlated strongly with the percentage of naive T cells measured by flow cytometry. Observed TCR beta diversity per million T cells fell roughly linearly with age, and a significant reduction was already apparent by age roughly 40. The CMV infection status of donors was not known, potentially confounding age-related changes in expanded clonotypes. Compared with the aged group, the long-lived group had more naive CD4+ T cells, fewer expanded clones and increased TCR diversity, suggesting age selection. Since profiling was done on bulk unsorted PBMCs, naive and antigen-experienced compartments could not be conclusively compared.

The chain employs TRBV29-1 and TRBJ2-1, with a tentative D gene TRBD1 over 5 matching bases. The receptor was isolated from a woman aged 18-29 years in good health. The sequenced sample was blood. The bases are TGCAGCGTTGGGGGCGGTTCGGGCTCTGAGCAGTTCTTC. Its protein is CSVGGGSGSEQFF.